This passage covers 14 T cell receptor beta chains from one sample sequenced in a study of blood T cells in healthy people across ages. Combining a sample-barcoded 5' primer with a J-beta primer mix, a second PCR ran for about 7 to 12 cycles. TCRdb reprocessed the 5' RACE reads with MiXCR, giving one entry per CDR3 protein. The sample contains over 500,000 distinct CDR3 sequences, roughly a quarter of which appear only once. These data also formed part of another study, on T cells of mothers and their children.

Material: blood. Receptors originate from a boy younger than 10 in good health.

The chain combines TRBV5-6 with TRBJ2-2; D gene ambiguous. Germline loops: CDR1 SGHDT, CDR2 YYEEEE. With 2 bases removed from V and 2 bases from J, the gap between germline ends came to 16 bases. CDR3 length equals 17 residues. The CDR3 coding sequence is TGTGCCAGCAGCTTTCTAGTCATCGTGAGTAACACCGGGGAGCTGTTTTTT. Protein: CASSFLVIVSNTGELFF.

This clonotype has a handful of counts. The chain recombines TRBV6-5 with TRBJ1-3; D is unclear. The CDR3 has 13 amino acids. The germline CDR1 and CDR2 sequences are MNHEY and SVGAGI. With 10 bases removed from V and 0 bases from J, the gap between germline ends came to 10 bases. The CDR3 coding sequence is TGTGCCACTCGAGGCCCCTCTGGAAACACCATATATTTT. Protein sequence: CATRGPSGNTIYF.

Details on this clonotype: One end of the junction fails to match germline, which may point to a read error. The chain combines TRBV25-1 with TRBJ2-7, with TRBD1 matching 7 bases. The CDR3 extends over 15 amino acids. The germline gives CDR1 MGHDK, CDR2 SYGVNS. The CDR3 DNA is TGTGCCGGCAGTGAATCCGGGACAGCACCCTACGAGCAGTACTTC. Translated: CAGSESGTAPYEQYF.

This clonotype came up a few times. DNA for the CDR3: TGTGCCAGCAGTGCCCGGGCCTTGGGGAGAACTGAAGCTTTCTTT. Its translation: CASSARALGRTEAFF. This chain links TRBV6-5 with TRBJ1-1, with D unclear. The V gene lost 5 bases and the J gene lost 5 bases, with 18 bases spanning the gap. This CDR3 is 15 amino acids long. The germline CDR1 and CDR2 sequences are MNHEY and SVGAGI.

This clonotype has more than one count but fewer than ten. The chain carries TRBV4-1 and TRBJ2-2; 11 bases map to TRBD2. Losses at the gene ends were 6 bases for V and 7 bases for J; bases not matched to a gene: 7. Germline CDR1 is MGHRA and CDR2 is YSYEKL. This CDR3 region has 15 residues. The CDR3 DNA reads TGCGCCAGCAGGGTTAGCGGGAGGGCCGTCGGGGAGCTGTTTTTT. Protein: CASRVSGRAVGELFF.

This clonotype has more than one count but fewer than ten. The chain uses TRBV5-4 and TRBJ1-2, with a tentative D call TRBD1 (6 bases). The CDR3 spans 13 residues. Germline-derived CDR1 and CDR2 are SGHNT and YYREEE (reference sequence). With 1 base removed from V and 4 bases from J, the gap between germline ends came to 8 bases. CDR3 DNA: TGTGCCAGCAGCTTGAGGACAGCCTATGGCTACACCTTC. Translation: CASSLRTAYGYTF.

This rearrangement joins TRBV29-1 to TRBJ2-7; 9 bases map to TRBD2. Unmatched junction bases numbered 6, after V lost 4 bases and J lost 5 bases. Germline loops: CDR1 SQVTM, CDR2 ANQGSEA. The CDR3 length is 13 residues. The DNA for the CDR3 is TGCAGCGTTGCAGCGGGAGGACAAGACGAGCAGTACTTC. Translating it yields CSVAAGGQDEQYF.

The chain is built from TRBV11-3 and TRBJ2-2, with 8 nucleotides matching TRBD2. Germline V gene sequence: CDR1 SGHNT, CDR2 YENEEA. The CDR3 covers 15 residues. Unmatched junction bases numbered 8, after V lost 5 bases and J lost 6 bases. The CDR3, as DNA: TGTGCCAGCAGCCACGGGGGGGATATGGCCGGGGAGCTGTTTTTT. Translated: CASSHGGDMAGELFF.

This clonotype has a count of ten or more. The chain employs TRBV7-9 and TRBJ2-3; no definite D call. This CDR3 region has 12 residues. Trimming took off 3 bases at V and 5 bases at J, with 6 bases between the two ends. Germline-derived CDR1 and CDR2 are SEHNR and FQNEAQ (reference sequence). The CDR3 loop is CASSFGGDTQYF. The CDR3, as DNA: TGTGCCAGCAGCTTTGGCGGAGATACGCAGTATTTT.

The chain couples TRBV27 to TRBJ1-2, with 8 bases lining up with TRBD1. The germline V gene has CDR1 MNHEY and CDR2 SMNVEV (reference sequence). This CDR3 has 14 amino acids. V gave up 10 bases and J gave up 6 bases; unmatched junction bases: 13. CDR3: CATARGRGLDGYTF. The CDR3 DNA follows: TGTGCCACTGCCCGCGGCAGGGGGCTCGATGGCTACACCTTC.

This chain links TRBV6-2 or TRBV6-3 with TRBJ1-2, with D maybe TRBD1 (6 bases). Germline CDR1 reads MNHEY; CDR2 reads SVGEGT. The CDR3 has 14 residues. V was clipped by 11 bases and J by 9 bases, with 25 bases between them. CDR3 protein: CACTLQALRDSYTF. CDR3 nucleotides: TGTGCCTGCACCCTTCAGGCCCTCCGGGACAGCTACACCTTC.

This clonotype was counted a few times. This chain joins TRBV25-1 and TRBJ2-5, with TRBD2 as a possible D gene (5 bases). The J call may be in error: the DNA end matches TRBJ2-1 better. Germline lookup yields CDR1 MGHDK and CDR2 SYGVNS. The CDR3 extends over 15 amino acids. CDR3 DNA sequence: TGTGCCAGCAGTGAATCACTTTTCGACCAGCGGGAGCAGTTCTTC. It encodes CASSESLFDQREQFF.

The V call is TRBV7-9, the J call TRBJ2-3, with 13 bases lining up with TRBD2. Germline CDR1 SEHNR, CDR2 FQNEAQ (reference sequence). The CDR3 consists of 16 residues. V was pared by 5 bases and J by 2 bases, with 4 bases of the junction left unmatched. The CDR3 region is CASSTGLAGATDTQYF. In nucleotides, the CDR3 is TGTGCCAGCAGCACAGGACTAGCGGGGGCCACAGATACGCAGTATTTT.

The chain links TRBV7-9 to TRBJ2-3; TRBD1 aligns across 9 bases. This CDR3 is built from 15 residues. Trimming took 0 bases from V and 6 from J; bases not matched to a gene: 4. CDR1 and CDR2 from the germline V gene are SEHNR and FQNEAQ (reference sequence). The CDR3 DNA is TGTGCCAGCAGCTTAGCTGGGACAGGGTACGATACGCAGTATTTT. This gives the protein CASSLAGTGYDTQYF.